Reported below is one TCR beta chain. This sample is part of a study of technical replicates of blood from a handful of donors. Unmatched junction bases numbered 21, after V lost 5 bases and J lost 11 bases. In germline, CDR1 is SEHNR, CDR2 FQNEAQ (reference sequence). CDR3 length: 17 amino acids. The method was immunoSEQ multiplex PCR; TCRdb's version includes in-frame clones alone and lacks a portion of them. The data show roughly 69,000 clones, approximately 97% seen once. This receptor was taken from a human donor in good health. Sequencing used T cells isolated from PBMCs. The chain links TRBV7-9 to TRBJ1-1, with 9 positions matching TRBD1. CDR3 sequence: CASSPKGIRDRDVRAFF. CDR3 DNA: TGTGCCAGCAGCCCTAAGGGAATCCGGGACAGGGACGTGCGGGCTTTCTTT.